Many counts were recorded for the clone carrying this T cell receptor (beta chain). No antigen is known for it. Aged roughly 6 to 100, donors were systemically healthy Caucasians from Russia. These data are taken from a study of blood T cells in healthy people across ages. The V segment lost 2 bases and the J segment 4 bases; nucleotides outside the gene matches: 14. CDR1 and CDR2 from the germline V gene are SGHAT and FQNNGV. The CDR3 loop spans 19 amino acids. Study findings and constraints: Among T cells, TCR beta diversity per million cells dropped roughly linearly as age rose.

Primed by a sample-barcoded 5' primer and a J-beta primer mix, a second PCR proceeded for 7 to 11 cycles. Via MiXCR, TCRdb re-called the 5' RACE reads, giving one row per CDR3 protein. This table holds hundreds of thousands of distinct CDR3 sequences, 24% found once. Separately, the same data were catalogued under a study of T cells of mothers and their children. This second study notes: Study donors consisted of a few healthy Caucasian mothers and their six children.

The gene calls are TRBV11-2 and TRBJ1-2; 12 bases align to TRBD1. Sequenced: blood. The receptor was derived from a boy aged 5-17 years in good health. The CDR3 loop reads CASSLSRDRGLSRGYGYTF. DNA for the CDR3: TGTGCCAGCAGCTTAAGTCGGGACAGGGGGCTGTCGCGCGGCTATGGCTACACCTTC.